The 14 T cell receptor beta chains presented below share a single source sample, sequenced in a study of shared clonotypes between healthy human individuals. The protocol was immunoSEQ multiplex PCR, while the TCRdb copy is restricted to in-frame clones and leaves out a portion. The table has around 2.5 million clones, 90% to 95% seen once. The sequenced material came from naive CD4+ T cells from PBMCs. Subset given: CD45RA+ positively selected. Every receptor here comes from a man younger than 30 in good health. Some clones in this sample may be carry-over from other donors' samples.

The chain couples TRBV7-2 to TRBJ2-3, with TRBD2 matching over 8 bases. The junction had 6 bases not matched to a gene; V was cut back by 5 bases and J by 2 bases. CDR1 and CDR2 (germline): SGHTA, FQGNSA. CDR3 length: 15 residues. CDR3 nucleotides: TGTGCCAGCAGCCAATGGACTAGCACCACAGATACGCAGTATTTT. This encodes CASSQWTSTTDTQYF.

As concerns this clone: Other nucleotide sequences from this sample produce the same CDR3. The chain couples TRBV20-1 to TRBJ2-1; perhaps TRBD2 as D (5 bases). V lost 3 bases to trimming and J lost 8 bases, with 8 bases between them. The CDR3 loop spans 11 amino acids. Germline V gene lookup returns CDR1 DFQATT and CDR2 SNEGSKA (reference sequence). The CDR3 nucleotides are TGCAGTGCTAGGCGAGCGGATGAGCAGTTCTTC. Its translation is CSARRADEQFF.

V and J are TRBV7-2 and TRBJ1-4; D perhaps matches TRBD1 (5 bases). CDR1 and CDR2 (germline): SGHTA, FQGNSA. The V gene lost 0 bases and the J gene lost 10 bases, with 12 bases spanning the gap. There are 14 residues in the CDR3. The CDR3 bases are TGTGCCAGCAGCTTAGCGGCAGGGTTTGGAAAACTGTTTTTT. Encoded protein: CASSLAAGFGKLFF.

In this sample, this clone turned up a few times. The sample carries other DNA sequences with the same CDR3. V is TRBV2 and J is TRBJ2-5; D not resolved. V lost 3 bases, J lost 2 bases, and 1 base lay in between. Germline assignment: CDR1 SNHLY and CDR2 FYNNEI. The CDR3 loop spans 11 amino acids. CDR3: CASSDQETQYF. The DNA of the CDR3 is TGTGCCAGCAGTGATCAAGAGACCCAGTACTTC.

The V call is TRBV5-6, the J call TRBJ1-1; a possible D gene is TRBD1 (5 bases). The germline V and J ends were trimmed by 1 base and 12 bases, with 16 bases remaining between them. Germline V gene sequence: CDR1 SGHDT, CDR2 YYEEEE. The CDR3 contains 13 residues. CDR3 DNA: TGTGCCAGCAGCTTGAGTCCCTGGGGGAGGTCTTTCTTT. Protein: CASSLSPWGRSFF.

The chain is built from TRBV27 and TRBJ2-7, with D tentatively TRBD1 or TRBD2 (6 bases each). CDR3 length equals 16 residues. V was cut by 4 bases and J by 0 bases, with 16 bases left in between. Per the germline V gene, CDR1 is MNHEY and CDR2 is SMNVEV (reference sequence). CDR3 sequence reads: CASSSRRGQSSYEQYF. In DNA, the CDR3 is TGTGCCAGCAGTTCTCGTCGGGGGCAAAGCTCCTACGAGCAGTACTTC.

The chain combines TRBV30 with TRBJ2-1; no clear D. The CDR3 has 12 amino acids. The V and J ends lost 6 bases and 4 bases respectively, with 10 bases between them. CDR1 and CDR2 (germline): GTSNPN, SVGIG (reference sequence). The DNA of the CDR3 is TGTGCCTGTACAGAGTGGTACAATGAGCAGTTCTTC. Residues: CACTEWYNEQFF.

This chain joins TRBV5-1 and TRBJ1-2; no definite D call. The CDR3 has 12 amino acids. The germline V gene encodes CDR1 SGHRS and CDR2 YFSETQ. With 5 bases removed from V and 4 bases from J, the gap between germline ends came to 9 bases. CDR3 sequence: CASRNDSYGYTF. DNA for the CDR3: TGCGCCAGCAGAAATGACTCCTATGGCTACACCTTC.

The V and J genes are TRBV15 and TRBJ2-7; D is perhaps TRBD2 (5 bases). The CDR3 consists of 13 residues. Per germline, CDR1 LNHNV and CDR2 YYDKDF (reference sequence). V was cut by 3 bases and J by 9 bases, with 15 bases left in between. CDR3 region: CATSSLGSPGQYF. The CDR3 bases are TGTGCCACCAGCAGCCTGGGGAGCCCGGGGCAGTACTTC.

The genes are TRBV27 and TRBJ1-1; possibly TRBD1 for D (6 bases). With 8 bases removed from V and 0 bases from J, the gap between germline ends came to 16 bases. Germline V CDR1 and CDR2: MNHEY, SMNVEV (reference sequence). This CDR3 spans 15 amino acids. Here the CDR3 reads CASWNGQIMNTEAFF. CDR3 in DNA: TGTGCCAGCTGGAACGGACAGATCATGAACACTGAAGCTTTCTTT.

The chain uses TRBV28 and TRBJ1-1; maybe TRBD1 (6 bases). From germline, CDR1 is MDHEN and CDR2 SYDVKM. The CDR3 runs to 11 residues. V lost 8 bases to trimming and J lost 11 bases, with 15 bases between them. The CDR3: CASGYRVGAFF. The CDR3 DNA is TGTGCCAGCGGGTACAGGGTTGGGGCTTTCTTT.

The chain couples TRBV6-1 to TRBJ2-3, with TRBD1 as a possible D gene (5 bases). The CDR3 spans 15 residues. The germline gives CDR1 MNHNS, CDR2 SASEGT. The V gene lost 7 bases and the J gene lost 0 bases, with 14 bases spanning the gap. CDR3 amino acids: CASILWGSSTDTQYF. The CDR3 DNA is TGTGCCAGCATTCTCTGGGGCAGTAGCACAGATACGCAGTATTTT.

The V and J genes are TRBV28 and TRBJ2-1, with 8 bases that match TRBD2. J was trimmed by 1 base and V by 7 bases; bases with no gene match: 3. Germline V lookup: CDR1 MDHEN, CDR2 SYDVKM. The CDR3 contains 14 residues. The CDR3 DNA reads as TGTGCCAGCATGACGGGGGGGTCCTACAATGAGCAGTTCTTC. Encoded protein: CASMTGGSYNEQFF.

The CDR3 nucleotides are TGTGCCAGCAAGCCAGTTGACAGGGGGCGGGAGACCCAGTACTTC. Its translation is CASKPVDRGRETQYF. This chain links TRBV6-1 with TRBJ2-5; TRBD1 matches at 10 bases. The junction had 10 bases not matched to a gene; V was cut back by 7 bases and J by 5 bases. Germline V lookup: CDR1 MNHNS, CDR2 SASEGT. CDR3 length: 15 residues.